This T cell receptor (beta chain) is drawn from a study of radiation and T cells in renal cell carcinoma. With respect to this clone: Its cognate antigen is unknown.

Study results and limitations: In blood, top tumor clones expanded by 2 weeks, shrinking by 4.

The time point is: blood 2 weeks post-SBRT. Treatment given: 15 Gy SBRT to primary tumor, nephrectomy 4 weeks later. Libraries were prepared by immunoSEQ multiplex PCR; TCRdb keeps only in-frame clonotypes and omits some of them. The data show some 150,000 clones, over 80% seen once. The sample was blood, taken from a patient whose treatment included radiotherapy and nephrectomy. This sequence originates from a woman in her fifties or sixties with renal cell carcinoma.

DNA for the CDR3: TGCGCCAGCAGCTTGGGAGTGAGCACAGATACGCAGTATTTT. It yields the protein CASSLGVSTDTQYF. The chain couples TRBV5-1 to TRBJ2-3; D unresolved. The CDR3 extends over 14 amino acids. The germline gives CDR1 SGHRS, CDR2 YFSETQ. Trimming took off 0 bases at V and 0 bases at J, with 5 bases between the two ends.